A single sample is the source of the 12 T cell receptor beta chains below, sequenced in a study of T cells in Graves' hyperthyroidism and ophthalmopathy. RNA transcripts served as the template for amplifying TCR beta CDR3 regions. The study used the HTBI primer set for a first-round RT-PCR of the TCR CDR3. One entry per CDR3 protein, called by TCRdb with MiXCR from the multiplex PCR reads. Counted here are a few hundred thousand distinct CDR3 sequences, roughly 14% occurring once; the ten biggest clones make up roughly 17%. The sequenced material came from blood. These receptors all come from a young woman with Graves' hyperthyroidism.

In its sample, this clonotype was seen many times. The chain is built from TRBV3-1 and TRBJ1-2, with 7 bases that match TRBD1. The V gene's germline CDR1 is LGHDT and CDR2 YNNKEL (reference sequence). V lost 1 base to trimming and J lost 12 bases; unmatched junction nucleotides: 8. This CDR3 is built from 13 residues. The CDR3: CASSQGDSQENTF. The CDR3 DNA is TGTGCCAGCAGCCAAGGGGACAGCCAGGAAAACACCTTC. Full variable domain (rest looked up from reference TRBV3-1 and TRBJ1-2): DTAVSQTPKYLVTQMGNDKSIKCEQNLGHDTMYWYKQDSKKFLKIMFSYNNKELIINETVPNRFSPKSPDKAHLNLHINSLELGDSAVYFCASSQGDSQENTFGSGTRLTVV.

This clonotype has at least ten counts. The DNA of the CDR3 is TGTGCCAGCAGTTACAGGGGGAGGGAGACCCAGTACTTC. Amino acid sequence: CASSYRGRETQYF. This sequence joins TRBV6-5 and TRBJ2-5; D may match TRBD1 or TRBD2 (6 bases each). Germline V lookup: CDR1 MNHEY, CDR2 SVGAGI. The CDR3 totals 13 residues. V was clipped by 2 bases and J by 5 bases, with 9 bases between them.

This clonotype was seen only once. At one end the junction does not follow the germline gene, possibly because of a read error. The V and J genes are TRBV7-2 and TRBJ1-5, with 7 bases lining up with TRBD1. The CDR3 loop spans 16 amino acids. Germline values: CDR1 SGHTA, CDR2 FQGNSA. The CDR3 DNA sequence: TGTGCCGGCAGCCGCTTAGGGGCGGGACAGAAGCAGCCCCAGCATTTT. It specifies CAGSRLGAGQKQPQHF.

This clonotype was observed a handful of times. The CDR3 DNA follows: TGTGCCAGCAGTGAATTCACGGGGAGGGCTGAAGCTTTCTTT. Its protein product is CASSEFTGRAEAFF. The chain employs TRBV6-1 and TRBJ1-1; D not certain. Trimming pared 2 bases from V and 6 bases from J, leaving 13 bases between. Germline V gives CDR1 MNHNS, CDR2 SASEGT. CDR3 length: 14 amino acids.

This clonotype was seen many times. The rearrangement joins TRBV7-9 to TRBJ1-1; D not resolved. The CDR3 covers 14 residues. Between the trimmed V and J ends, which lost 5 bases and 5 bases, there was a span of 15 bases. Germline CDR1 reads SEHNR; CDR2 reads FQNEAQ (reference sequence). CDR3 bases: TGTGCCAGCAGCCCAGCGGGGTTCTCGACTGAAGCTTTCTTT. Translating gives CASSPAGFSTEAFF.

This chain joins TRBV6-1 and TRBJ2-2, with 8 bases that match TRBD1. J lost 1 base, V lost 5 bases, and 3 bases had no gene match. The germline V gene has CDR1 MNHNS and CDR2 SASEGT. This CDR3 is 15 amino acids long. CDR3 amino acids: CASSRTGRNTGELFF. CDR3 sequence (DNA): TGTGCCAGCAGTCGGACAGGGCGGAACACCGGGGAGCTGTTTTTT.

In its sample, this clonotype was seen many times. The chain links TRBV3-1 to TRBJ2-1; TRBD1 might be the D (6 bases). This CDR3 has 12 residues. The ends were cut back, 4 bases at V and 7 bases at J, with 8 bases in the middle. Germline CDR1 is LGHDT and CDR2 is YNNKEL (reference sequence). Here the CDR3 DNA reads TGTGCCAGCAGCCTGGACAGAAATGAGCAGTTCTTC. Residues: CASSLDRNEQFF.

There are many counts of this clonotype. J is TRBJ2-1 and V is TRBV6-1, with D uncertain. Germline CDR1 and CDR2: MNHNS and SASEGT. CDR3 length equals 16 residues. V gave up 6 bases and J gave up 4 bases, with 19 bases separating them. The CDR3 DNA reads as TGTGCCAGCAGCTACTCCGCCAGGTCCTTTTACAATGAGCAGTTCTTC. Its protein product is CASSYSARSFYNEQFF.

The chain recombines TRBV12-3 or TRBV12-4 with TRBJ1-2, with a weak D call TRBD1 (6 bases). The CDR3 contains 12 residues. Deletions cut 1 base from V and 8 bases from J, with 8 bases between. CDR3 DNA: TGTGCCAGCAGTTTAGTGGGGACAGGCTACACCTTC. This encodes CASSLVGTGYTF.

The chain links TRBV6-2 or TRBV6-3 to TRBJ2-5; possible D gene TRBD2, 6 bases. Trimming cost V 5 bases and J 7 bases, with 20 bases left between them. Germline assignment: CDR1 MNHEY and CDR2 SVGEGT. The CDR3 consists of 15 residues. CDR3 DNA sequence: TGTGCCAGCAGTCCCCGGGGACTCGCGGCGGGGACCCAGTACTTC. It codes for CASSPRGLAAGTQYF.

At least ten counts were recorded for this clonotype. CDR3 in amino acids: CASSQVPAGANEQFF. CDR3 coding DNA: TGTGCCAGCAGCCAAGTGCCAGCGGGGGCCAATGAGCAGTTCTTC. V usage is TRBV3-1 and J usage is TRBJ2-1; 8 nucleotides line up with TRBD2. Trimming cost V 1 base and J 6 bases; bases outside gene matches: 5. The CDR3 runs to 15 residues. Germline lookup yields CDR1 LGHDT and CDR2 YNNKEL (reference sequence).

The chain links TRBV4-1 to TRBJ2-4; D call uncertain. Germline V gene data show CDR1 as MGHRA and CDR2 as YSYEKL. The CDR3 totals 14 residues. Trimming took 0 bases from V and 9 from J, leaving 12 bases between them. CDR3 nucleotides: TGCGCCAGCAGCCAAGATTCGCTTGACGGCATTCAGTACTTC. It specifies CASSQDSLDGIQYF.